Listed here is a single T cell receptor (beta chain). This sample was taken from a study of blood T cell repertoires in COVID-19. Study-wide context: Specimens from acute and convalescent COVID-19 originated in the United States, Italy and Spain. Nucleic acid was either cDNA or gDNA, and it came from T cells, B-cell-depleted T cells, or PBMCs.

The J segment lost 3 bases and the V segment lost 6 bases, leaving 17 bases of the junction unmatched. The CDR3 has 17 amino acids. The germline CDR1 and CDR2 sequences are SEHNR and FQNEAQ (reference sequence). Original analysis: By means of reference gene primer amplification, nucleated cell counts were estimated. The repertoire was sequenced with immunoSEQ multiplex PCR; TCRdb's copy has only in-frame clones and lacks some. V and J calls and clone size are as listed in that table; D and trimming were resolved from the DNA. The sample yields approximately 500,000 clones, approximately 83% seen once.

The TCR comes from a human donor in a cohort sampled during active COVID-19. The chain uses TRBV7-9 and TRBJ2-7, with TRBD1 matching over 7 bases. Sequences were obtained from peripheral blood. CDR3 loop: CASRPPLRQGVRYEQYF. The CDR3 DNA follows: TGTGCCAGCAGGCCTCCGTTGAGGCAGGGGGTTCGCTACGAGCAGTACTTC.